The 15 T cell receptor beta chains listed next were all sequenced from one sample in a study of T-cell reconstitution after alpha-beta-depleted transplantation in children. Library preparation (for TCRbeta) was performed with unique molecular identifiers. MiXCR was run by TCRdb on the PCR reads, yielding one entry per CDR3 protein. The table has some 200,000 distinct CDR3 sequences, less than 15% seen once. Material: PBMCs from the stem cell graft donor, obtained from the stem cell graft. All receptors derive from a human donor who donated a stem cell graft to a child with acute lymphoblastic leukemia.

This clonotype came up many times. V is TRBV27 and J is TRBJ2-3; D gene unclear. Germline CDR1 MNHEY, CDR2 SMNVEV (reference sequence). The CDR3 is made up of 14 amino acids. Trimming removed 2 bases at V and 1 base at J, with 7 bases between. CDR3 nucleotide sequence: TGTGCCAGCAGTTTACCCGACCGCACAGATACGCAGTATTTT. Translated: CASSLPDRTDTQYF.

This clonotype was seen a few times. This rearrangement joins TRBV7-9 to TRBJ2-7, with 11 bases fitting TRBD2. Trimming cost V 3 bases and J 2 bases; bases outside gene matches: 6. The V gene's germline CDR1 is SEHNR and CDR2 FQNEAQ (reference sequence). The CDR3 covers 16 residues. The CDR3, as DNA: TGTGCCAGCAGCTTGAGGACTAGCGGGCGTACCTACGAGCAGTACTTC. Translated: CASSLRTSGRTYEQYF.

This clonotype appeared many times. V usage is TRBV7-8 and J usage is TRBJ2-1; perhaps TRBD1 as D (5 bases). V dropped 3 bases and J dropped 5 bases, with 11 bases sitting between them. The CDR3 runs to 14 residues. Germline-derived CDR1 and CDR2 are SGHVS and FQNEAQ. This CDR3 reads CASSLDNLNNEQFF. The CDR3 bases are TGTGCCAGCAGCTTGGACAACCTAAACAATGAGCAGTTCTTC.

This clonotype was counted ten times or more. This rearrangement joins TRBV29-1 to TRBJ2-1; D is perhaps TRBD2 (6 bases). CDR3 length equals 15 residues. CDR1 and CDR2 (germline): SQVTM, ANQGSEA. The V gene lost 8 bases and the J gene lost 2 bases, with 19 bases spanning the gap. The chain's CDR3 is CSLSTGWTTYNEQFF. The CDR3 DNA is TGCAGCCTATCTACCGGGTGGACTACCTACAATGAGCAGTTCTTC.

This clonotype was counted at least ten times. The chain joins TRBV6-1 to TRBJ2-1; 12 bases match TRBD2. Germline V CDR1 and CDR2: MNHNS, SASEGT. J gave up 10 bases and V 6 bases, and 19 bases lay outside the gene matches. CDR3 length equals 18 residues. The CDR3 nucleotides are TGTGCCAGCAGGCCGCCAAGTCTCCCTAGCGGGAGGGCGGGGGAGCAGTTCTTC. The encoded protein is CASRPPSLPSGRAGEQFF.

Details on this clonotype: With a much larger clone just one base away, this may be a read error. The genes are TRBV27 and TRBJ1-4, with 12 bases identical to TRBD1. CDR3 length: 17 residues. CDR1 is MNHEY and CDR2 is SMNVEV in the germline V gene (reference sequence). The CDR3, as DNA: TGTGCCAGCAGCCGTAGGGACAGGGGGCGAACTAATGTAAAACTGTTTTTT. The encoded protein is CASSRRDRGRTNVKLFF.

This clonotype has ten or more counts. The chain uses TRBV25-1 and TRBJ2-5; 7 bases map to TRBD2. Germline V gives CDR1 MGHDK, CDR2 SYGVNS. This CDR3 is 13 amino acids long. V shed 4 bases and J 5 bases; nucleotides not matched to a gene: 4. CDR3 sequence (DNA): TGTGCCAGCAGTGGCCAGGGAGGGGAGACCCAGTACTTC. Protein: CASSGQGGETQYF.

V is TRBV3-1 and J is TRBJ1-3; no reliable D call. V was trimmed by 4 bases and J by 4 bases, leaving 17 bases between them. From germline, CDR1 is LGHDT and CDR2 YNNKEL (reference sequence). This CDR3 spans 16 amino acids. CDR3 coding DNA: TGTGCCAGCAGCCCAGGTGCGAGAGGGAGAGGAAACACCATATATTTT. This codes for CASSPGARGRGNTIYF.

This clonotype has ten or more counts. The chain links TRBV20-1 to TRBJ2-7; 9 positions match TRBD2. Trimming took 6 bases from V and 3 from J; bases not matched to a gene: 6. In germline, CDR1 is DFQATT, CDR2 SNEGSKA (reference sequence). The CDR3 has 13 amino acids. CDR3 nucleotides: TGCAGTGCGGCCCAGACTAGCGGCTACGAGCAGTACTTC. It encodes CSAAQTSGYEQYF.

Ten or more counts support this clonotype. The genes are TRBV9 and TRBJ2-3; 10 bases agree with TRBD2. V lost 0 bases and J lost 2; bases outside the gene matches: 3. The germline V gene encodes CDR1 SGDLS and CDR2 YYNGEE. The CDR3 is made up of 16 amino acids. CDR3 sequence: CASSVGSGRATDTQYF. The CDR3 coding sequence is TGTGCCAGCAGCGTAGGAAGCGGGAGGGCCACAGATACGCAGTATTTT.

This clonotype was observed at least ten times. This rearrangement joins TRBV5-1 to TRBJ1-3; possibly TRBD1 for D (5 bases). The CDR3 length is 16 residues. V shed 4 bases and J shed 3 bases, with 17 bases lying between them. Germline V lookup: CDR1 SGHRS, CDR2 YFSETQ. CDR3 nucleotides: TGCGCCAGCAGCCCGTCCGGAGGGGAGATTGGAAACACCATATATTTT. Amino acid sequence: CASSPSGGEIGNTIYF.

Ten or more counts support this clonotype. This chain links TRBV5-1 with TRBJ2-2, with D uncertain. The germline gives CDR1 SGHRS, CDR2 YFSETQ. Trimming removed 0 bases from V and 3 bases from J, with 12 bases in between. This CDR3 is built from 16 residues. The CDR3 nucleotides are TGCGCCAGCAGCTTGGTTCCGGGTTTGGACACCGGGGAGCTGTTTTTT. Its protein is CASSLVPGLDTGELFF. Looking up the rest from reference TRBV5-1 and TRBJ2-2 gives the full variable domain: KAGVTQTPRYLIKTRGQQVTLSCSPISGHRSVSWYQQTPGQGLQFLFEYFSETQRNKGNFPGRFSGRQFSNSRSEMNVSTLELGDSALYLCASSLVPGLDTGELFFGEGSRLTVL.

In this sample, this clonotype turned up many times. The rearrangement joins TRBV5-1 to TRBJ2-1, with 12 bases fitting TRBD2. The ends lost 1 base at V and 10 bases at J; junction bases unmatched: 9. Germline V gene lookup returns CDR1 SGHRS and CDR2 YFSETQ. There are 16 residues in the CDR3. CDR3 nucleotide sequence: TGCGCCAGCAGCTTGAACCCTAGCGGGAGGGTAGGAGAGCAGTTCTTC. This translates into CASSLNPSGRVGEQFF.

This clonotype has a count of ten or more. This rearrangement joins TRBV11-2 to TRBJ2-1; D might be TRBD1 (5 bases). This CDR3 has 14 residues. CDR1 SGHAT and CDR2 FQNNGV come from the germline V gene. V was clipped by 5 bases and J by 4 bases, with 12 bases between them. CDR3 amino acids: CASSKTTGYNEQFF. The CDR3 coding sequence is TGTGCCAGCAGCAAAACTACAGGTTACAATGAGCAGTTCTTC.

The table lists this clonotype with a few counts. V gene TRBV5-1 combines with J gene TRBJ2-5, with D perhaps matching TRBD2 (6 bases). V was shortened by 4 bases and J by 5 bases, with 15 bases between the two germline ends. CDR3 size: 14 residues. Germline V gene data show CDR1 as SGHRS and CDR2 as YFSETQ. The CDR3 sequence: CASSNLAAGETQYF. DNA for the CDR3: TGCGCCAGCAGCAACTTAGCGGCAGGGGAGACCCAGTACTTC.